This T cell receptor beta chain was identified in a study of blood T cell repertoires in COVID-19. The germline V gene has CDR1 KGHSH and CDR2 LQKENI. V shed 3 bases and J shed 7 bases, with 10 bases lying between them. This CDR3 is built from 12 residues. Per the original data handling: Estimation of nucleated cell counts relied on the amplification of reference gene primers. Only in-frame clones appear in the TCRdb table, and some are missing; sequencing was by immunoSEQ multiplex PCR. V and J calls and clone size are copied from that table; D and trimming were computed from the DNA. The sample has 130,000 or so clones, around 63% seen once. This clone was detected once.

Source material: peripheral blood. The rearrangement joins TRBV18 to TRBJ2-7; tentatively, D is TRBD1 (6 bases). This clonotype was obtained from a woman in her 70s with acute or convalescent COVID-19. The CDR3 DNA follows: TGTGCCAGCTCACCCGGGACACAAGAGCAGTACTTC. Protein: CASSPGTQEQYF.